This entry features one T cell receptor (beta chain) sequence. No antigen is known for it. With a much larger clone just one base away, this may be a read error. TCRdb used MiXCR to reprocess the reads, holding one entry per CDR3 protein. Among 650,000 to 900,000 distinct CDR3 sequences listed, 25% to 35% were seen once. The sample is drawn from a study of T cell repertoires in cytomegalovirus infection. The overall study: Public TCR beta signatures indicated both CMV infection and matching HLA type.

The CDR3 is made up of 12 amino acids. CDR1 is SGHTA and CDR2 is FQGNSA in the germline V gene. Study-level points and caveats: Carriers of CMV plus the relevant HLA were identified by cumulative public TCR beta family frequency.

The sample was cultured CD8+ T cells from PBMCs, taken from culture after CMV antigen stimulation. This chain links TRBV7-2 with TRBJ2-3; D not certain. The sequence came from a human donor in good health (CMV status not recorded). Some clones in this sample may be carry-over from other donors' samples. The CDR3 nucleotides read TGTGTCAGCAGCTTGAACAACCCCACAAGGGATTTT. This sequence encodes CVSSLNNPTRDF.